This T cell receptor beta chain was obtained from a study of blood T cell repertoires in COVID-19. As for the study in general: The cDNA or gDNA used as material had been derived from T cells, B-cell-depleted T cells, or PBMCs.

Methods used by the authors: How many nucleated cells were present was estimated from reference gene primer amplification. Here immunoSEQ multiplex PCR was the method, and the copy in TCRdb shows in-frame clones only, minus some. For V, J and clone size, that table is used; D and trimming come from the DNA. The sample holds 200,000 to 250,000 clones, approximately 81% seen once. Specimen: peripheral blood. The sequence was obtained from a woman over 75 with acute or convalescent COVID-19.

This CDR3 reads CATSDLGQGTDTQYF. CDR3 DNA: TGTGCCACCAGTGATTTGGGACAGGGGACAGATACGCAGTATTTT. The chain is built from TRBV24-1 and TRBJ2-3; 9 bases align to TRBD1. Germline assignment: CDR1 KGHDR and CDR2 SFDVKD. V lost 0 bases to trimming and J lost 3 bases; unmatched junction nucleotides: 0. This CDR3 comprises 15 residues.